The clone carrying this T cell receptor beta chain was recorded many times. No antigen is known for it. The study made its TCR cDNA through 5'RACE template switching. That step introduced a universal primer site along with UMIs. One entry per CDR3 protein, called by TCRdb with MiXCR from the 5' RACE reads. The data show around 230,000 distinct CDR3 sequences, 6% to 8% seen once. This sample was taken from a study of T cells after yellow fever vaccination. Whole-study results and caveats: Weaker overall, the secondary response nonetheless peaked faster (day 5 versus 15). Subsequent to the booster, the majority of primary-vaccination clones reappeared (roughly 96% CD4, 88% CD8). The bulk population could contribute abundant contaminating clonotypes to FACS-sorted repertoires.

The CDR3 is made up of 11 amino acids. Germline values: CDR1 MNHEY, CDR2 SVGAGI. Between the trimmed V and J ends, which lost 6 bases and 6 bases, there was a span of 8 bases. The TCR was taken from a young man who received the YFV17D yellow fever vaccine. Sequences were derived from CD4+ T cells sorted from PBMCs, sampled on the day of the yellow fever booster vaccination. The gene calls are TRBV6-5 and TRBJ1-1; D may be TRBD1 (6 bases). The CDR3 DNA is TGTGCCAGCAGACAGGGATCTGAAGCTTTCTTT. It specifies CASRQGSEAFF.